This entry features one T cell receptor beta chain sequence. Its antigen is not yet known. No base quality information exists; no much larger clone differs at one position. This entry is derived from a study of response to subunit inactivated influenza vaccine (dated by TCRdb to 2017 to 2018). About the full investigation: The study used deep quantitative T cell receptor repertoire profiling to track responses to a trivalent subunit inactivated influenza vaccine. Broad study findings and their caveats: The authors proposed that each seasonal influenza vaccination may bring in only a limited number of new T cells.

Via the germline V gene (reference sequence), CDR1 is LNHNV and CDR2 YYDKDF. Trimming at the junction amounts to 4 bases on V and 2 bases on J, and the germline ends lie 6 bases apart. From its cysteine to its phenylalanine, the CDR3 spans 13 amino acids. Here the CDR3 DNA is all that survives: 39 bases in frame from base 1. The library was produced with RT-PCR. The sample was run on an Illumina HiSeq 2500. Starting from the raw public reads, TCRdb applied fastp trimming at Q25, assembled clones with MiXCR and retained in-frame beta chains. Rows are unified per CDR3 protein, each entry keeping the most common DNA and genes. The sample includes approximately 500,000 distinct CDR3 sequences, with 14% observed a single time. The ten biggest clones cover 11% of the sample.

The starting material was PBMCs from blood, obtained 11 to 12 days after vaccination. The chain links TRBV15 with TRBJ1-3; the D gene is unclear. The sequence derives from a man aged 45-60 years who received an inactivated influenza vaccine. Donor details come from another sample of the same person, matched by shared clones. The sequence in DNA is TGTGCCACCAGCACCGAGGCTGGAAACACCATATATTTT. This sequence encodes CATSTEAGNTIYF.